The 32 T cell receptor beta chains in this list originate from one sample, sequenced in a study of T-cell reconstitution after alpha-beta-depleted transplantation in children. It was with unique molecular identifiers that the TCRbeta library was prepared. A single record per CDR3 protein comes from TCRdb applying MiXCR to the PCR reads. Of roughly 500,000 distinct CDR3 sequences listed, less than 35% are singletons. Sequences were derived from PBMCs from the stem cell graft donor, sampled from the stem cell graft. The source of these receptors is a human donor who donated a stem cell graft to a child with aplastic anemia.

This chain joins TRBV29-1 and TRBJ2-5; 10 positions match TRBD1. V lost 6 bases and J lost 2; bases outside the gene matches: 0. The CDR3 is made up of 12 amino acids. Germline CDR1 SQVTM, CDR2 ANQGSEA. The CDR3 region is CSVDRGQETQYF. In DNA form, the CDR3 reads TGCAGCGTGGACAGGGGGCAAGAGACCCAGTACTTC.

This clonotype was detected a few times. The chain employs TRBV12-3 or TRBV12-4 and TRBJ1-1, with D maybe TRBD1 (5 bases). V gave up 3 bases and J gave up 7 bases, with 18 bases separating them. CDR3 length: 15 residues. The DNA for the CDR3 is TGTGCCAGCAGTTTCTCGGCGAGGGGTTCGGTTGAAGCTTTCTTT. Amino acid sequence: CASSFSARGSVEAFF.

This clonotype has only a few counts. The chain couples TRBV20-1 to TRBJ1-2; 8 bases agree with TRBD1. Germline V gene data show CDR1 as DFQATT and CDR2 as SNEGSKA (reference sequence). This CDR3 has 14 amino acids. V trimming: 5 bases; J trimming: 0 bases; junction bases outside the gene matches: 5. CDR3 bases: TGCAGTGCTGCACGGACAGGGACTAACTATGGCTACACCTTC. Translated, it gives CSAARTGTNYGYTF.

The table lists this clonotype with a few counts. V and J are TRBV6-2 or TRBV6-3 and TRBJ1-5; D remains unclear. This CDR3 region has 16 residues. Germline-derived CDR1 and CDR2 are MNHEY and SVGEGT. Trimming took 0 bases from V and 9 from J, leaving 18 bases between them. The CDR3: CASSYSRRTHEGPQHF. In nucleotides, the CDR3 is TGTGCCAGCAGTTACTCCAGGCGGACCCACGAGGGGCCCCAGCATTTT.

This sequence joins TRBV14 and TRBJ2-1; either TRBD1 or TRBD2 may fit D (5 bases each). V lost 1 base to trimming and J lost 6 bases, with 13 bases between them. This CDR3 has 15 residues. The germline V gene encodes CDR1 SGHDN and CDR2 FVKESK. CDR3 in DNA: TGTGCCAGCAGCCAAGCAGGGTCAGGGAGCAATGAGCAGTTCTTC. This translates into CASSQAGSGSNEQFF.

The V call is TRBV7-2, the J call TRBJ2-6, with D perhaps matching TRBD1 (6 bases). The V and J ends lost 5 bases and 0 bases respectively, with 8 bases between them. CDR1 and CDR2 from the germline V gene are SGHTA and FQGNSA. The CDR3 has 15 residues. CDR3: CASSAGASGANVLTF. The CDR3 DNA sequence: TGTGCCAGCAGCGCAGGGGCCTCTGGGGCCAACGTCCTGACTTTC.

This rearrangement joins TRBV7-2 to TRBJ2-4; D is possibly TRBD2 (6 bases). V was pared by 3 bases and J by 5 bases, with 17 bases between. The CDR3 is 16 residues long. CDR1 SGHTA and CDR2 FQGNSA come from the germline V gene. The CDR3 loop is CASSFGAWRAENIQYF. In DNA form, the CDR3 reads TGTGCCAGCAGCTTTGGTGCGTGGAGGGCGGAAAACATTCAGTACTTC.

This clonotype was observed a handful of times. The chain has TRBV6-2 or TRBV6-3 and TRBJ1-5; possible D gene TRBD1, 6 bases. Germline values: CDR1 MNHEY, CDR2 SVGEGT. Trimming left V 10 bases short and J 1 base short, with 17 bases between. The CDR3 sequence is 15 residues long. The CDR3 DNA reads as TGTGCCATCAGGACGGGAACAGGGAGCAATCAGCCCCAGCATTTT. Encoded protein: CAIRTGTGSNQPQHF.

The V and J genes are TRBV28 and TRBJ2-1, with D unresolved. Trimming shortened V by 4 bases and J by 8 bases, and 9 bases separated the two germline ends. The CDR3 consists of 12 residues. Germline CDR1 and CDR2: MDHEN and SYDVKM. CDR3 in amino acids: CASSWMSDEQFF. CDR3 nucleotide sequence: TGTGCCAGCAGTTGGATGAGCGATGAGCAGTTCTTC.

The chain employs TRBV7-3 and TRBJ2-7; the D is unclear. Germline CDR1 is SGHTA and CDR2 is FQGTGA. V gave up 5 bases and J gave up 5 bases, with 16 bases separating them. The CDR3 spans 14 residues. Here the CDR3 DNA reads TGTGCCAGCAGCCTAGGACCTGGTTCCCACGAGCAGTACTTC. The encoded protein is CASSLGPGSHEQYF.

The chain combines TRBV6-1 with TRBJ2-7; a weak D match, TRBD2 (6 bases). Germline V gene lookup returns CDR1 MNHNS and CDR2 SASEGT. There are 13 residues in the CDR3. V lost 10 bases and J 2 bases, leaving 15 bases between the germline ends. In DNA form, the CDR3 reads TGTGCCACCCTTGGAGGGGCCCCCTACGAGCAGTACTTC. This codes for CATLGGAPYEQYF.

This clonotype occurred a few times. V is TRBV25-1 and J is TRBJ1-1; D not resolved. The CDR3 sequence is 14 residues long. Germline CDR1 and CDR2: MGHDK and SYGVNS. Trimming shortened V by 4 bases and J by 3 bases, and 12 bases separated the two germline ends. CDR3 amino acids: CASSGWGTYTEAFF. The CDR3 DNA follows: TGTGCCAGCAGTGGGTGGGGAACATACACTGAAGCTTTCTTT.

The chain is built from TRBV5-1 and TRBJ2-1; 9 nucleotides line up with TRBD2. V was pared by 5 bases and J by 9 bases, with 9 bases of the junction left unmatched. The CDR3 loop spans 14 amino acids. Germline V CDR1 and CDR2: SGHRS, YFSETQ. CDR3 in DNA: TGCGCCAGCAGGGAGGCTAGCGGGATTGCTGAGCAGTTCTTC. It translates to CASREASGIAEQFF.

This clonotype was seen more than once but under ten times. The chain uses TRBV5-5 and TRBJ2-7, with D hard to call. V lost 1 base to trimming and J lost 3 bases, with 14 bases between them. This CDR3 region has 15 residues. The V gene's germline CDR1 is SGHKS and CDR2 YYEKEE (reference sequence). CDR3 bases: TGTGCCAGCAGCTTGCGCAGAGCCGGTAACTACGAGCAGTACGTC. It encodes CASSLRRAGNYEQYV.

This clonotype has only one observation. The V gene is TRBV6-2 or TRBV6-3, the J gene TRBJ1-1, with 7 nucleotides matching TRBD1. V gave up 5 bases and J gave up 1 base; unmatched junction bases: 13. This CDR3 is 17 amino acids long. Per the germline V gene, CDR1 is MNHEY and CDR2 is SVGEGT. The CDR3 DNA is TGTGCCAGCAGTGTTCCCCGGGACAGTTGGAGGAACACTGAAGCTTTCTTT. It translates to CASSVPRDSWRNTEAFF.

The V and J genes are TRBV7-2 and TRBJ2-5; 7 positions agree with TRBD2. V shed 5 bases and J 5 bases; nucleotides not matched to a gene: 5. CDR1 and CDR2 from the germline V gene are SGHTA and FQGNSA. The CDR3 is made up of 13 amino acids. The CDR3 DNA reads TGTGCCAGCAGCCAGGGAGGGGCGGAGACCCAGTACTTC. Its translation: CASSQGGAETQYF.

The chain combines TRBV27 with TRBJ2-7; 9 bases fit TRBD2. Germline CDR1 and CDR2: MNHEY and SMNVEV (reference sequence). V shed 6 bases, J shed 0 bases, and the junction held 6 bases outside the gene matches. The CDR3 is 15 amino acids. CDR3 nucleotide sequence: TGTGCCAGCAGGCCGGGACTAGCTTTCTCCTACGAGCAGTACTTC. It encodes CASRPGLAFSYEQYF.

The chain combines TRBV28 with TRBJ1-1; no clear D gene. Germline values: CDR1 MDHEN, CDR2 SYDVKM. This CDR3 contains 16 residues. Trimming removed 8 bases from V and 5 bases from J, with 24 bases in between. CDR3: CASFAPWPLQRTEAFF. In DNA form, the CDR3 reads TGTGCCAGCTTTGCACCGTGGCCCCTTCAGCGGACTGAAGCTTTCTTT.

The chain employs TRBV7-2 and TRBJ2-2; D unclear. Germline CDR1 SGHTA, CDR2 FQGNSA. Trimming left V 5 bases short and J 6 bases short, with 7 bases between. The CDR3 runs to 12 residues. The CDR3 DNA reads TGTGCCAGCAGCCCCTACGCCGGGGAGCTGTTTTTT. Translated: CASSPYAGELFF.

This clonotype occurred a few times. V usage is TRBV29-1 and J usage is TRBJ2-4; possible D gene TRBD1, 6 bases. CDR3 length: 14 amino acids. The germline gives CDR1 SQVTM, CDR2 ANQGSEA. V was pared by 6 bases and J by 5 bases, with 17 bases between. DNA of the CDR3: TGCAGCGTCAGGGGTAGATGGATTGAAAACATTCAGTACTTC. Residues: CSVRGRWIENIQYF.

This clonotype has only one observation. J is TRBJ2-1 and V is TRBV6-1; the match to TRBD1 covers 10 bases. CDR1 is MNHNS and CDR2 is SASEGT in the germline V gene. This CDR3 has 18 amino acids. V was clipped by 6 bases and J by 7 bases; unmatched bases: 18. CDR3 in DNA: TGTGCCAGCAGCCCCCCACGCGAAGACAGGGGGCGTCGGAATGAGCAGTTCTTC. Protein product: CASSPPREDRGRRNEQFF.

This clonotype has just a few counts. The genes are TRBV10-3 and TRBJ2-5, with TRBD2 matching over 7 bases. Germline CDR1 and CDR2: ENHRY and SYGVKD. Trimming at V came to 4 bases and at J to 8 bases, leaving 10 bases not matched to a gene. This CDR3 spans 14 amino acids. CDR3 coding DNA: TGTGCCATCAGTGTGGCTAGCGGTGAGGAAACCCAGTACTTC. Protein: CAISVASGEETQYF.

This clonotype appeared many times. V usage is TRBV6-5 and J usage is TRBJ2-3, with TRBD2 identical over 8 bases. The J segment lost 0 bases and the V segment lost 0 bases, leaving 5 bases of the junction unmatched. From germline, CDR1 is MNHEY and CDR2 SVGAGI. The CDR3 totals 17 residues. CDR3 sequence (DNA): TGTGCCAGCAGTTACTCGTTTAGCGGGGTTAGCACAGATACGCAGTATTTT. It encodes CASSYSFSGVSTDTQYF.

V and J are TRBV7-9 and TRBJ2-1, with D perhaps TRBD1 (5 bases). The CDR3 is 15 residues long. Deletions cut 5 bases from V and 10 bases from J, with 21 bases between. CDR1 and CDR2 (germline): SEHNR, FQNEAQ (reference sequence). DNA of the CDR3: TGTGCCAGCAGCCAAGGACAAGCTGTGCTTGAGGAGCAGTTCTTC. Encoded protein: CASSQGQAVLEEQFF.

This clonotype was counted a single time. The CDR3 nucleotides read TGTGCCTGGAGGGGGGCAAACACCGGGGAGCTGTTTTTT. As protein: CAWRGANTGELFF. The chain is built from TRBV30 and TRBJ2-2; a possible D gene is TRBD1 (6 bases). The germline V gene encodes CDR1 GTSNPN and CDR2 SVGIG (reference sequence). V was clipped by 3 bases and J by 2 bases, with 7 bases between them. The CDR3 loop spans 13 amino acids.

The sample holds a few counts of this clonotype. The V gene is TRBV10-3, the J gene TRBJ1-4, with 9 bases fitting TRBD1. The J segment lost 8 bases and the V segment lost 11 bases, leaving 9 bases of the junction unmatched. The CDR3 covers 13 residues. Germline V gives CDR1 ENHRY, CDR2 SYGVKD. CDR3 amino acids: CASSQGAAEKLFF. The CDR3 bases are TGTGCCTCATCACAGGGGGCGGCGGAAAAACTGTTTTTT.

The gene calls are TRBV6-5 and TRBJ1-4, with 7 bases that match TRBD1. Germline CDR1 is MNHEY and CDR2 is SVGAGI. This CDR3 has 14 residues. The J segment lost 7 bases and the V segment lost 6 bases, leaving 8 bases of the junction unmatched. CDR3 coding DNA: TGTGCCAGCAGGTACACGCGGACAGGTGAAAAACTGTTTTTT. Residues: CASRYTRTGEKLFF.

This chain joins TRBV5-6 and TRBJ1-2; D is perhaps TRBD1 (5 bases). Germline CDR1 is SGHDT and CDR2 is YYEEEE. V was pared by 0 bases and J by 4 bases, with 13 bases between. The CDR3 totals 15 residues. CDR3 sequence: CASSLGGAVSYGYTF. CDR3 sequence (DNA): TGTGCCAGCAGCTTGGGTGGGGCGGTTTCCTATGGCTACACCTTC.

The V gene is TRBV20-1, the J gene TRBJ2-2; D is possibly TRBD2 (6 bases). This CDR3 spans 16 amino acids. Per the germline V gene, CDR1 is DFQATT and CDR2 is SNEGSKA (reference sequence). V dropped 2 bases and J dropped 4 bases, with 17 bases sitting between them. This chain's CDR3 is CSARRWGGAGTGELFF. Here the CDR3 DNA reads TGCAGTGCTAGACGGTGGGGAGGAGCAGGCACCGGGGAGCTGTTTTTT.

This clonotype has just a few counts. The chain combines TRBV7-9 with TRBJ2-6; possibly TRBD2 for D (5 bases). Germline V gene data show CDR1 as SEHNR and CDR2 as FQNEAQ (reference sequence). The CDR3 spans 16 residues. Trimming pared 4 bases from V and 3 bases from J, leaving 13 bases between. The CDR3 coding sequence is TGTGCCAGCAGCTACCAATCCGGGATTGGGGCCAACGTCCTGACTTTC. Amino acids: CASSYQSGIGANVLTF.

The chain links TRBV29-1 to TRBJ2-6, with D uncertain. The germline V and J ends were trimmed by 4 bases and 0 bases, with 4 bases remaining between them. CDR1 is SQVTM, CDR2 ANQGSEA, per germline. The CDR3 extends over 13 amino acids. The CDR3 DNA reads TGCAGCGTTGTGGTCTCTGGGGCCAACGTCCTGACTTTC. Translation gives CSVVVSGANVLTF.

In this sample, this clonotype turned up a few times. The CDR3 sequence: CASSQAQVNQPQHF. The CDR3 coding sequence is TGTGCCAGCAGCCAGGCGCAGGTCAATCAGCCCCAGCATTTT. The chain couples TRBV12-3 or TRBV12-4 to TRBJ1-5; D unresolved. This CDR3 is 14 amino acids long. Trimming removed 6 bases from V and 3 bases from J, with 12 bases in between.